This T cell receptor beta chain was recovered during a study of blood T cell repertoires in COVID-19. Across the whole study: From the United States, Italy and Spain came samples of acute and convalescent COVID-19. The analysed material was cDNA or gDNA that came from T cells, B-cell-depleted T cells, or PBMCs.

In the original analysis: Amplified reference gene primers provided the basis for estimating nucleated cell counts. Sequencing used immunoSEQ multiplex PCR; TCRdb keeps in-frame clones, though not all of them. From that table come the V and J calls and clone size; the DNA was used to work out D and trimming. The data show around 270,000 clones, about 86% seen once. The CDR3 has 14 residues. The V segment lost 5 bases and the J segment 3 bases; nucleotides outside the gene matches: 6. Germline CDR1 reads SGHNT; CDR2 reads YYREEE (reference sequence). This clone was recorded only once. The sequence was collected from a man aged 30 to 45 with active or convalescent COVID-19. This chain connects TRBV5-4 to TRBJ1-1; 8 bases match TRBD1. Sequenced sample: peripheral blood. The CDR3 sequence is CASRRDRLDTEAFF. The CDR3 region has the DNA TGTGCCAGCAGACGGGACAGGTTGGACACTGAAGCTTTCTTT.